This T cell receptor beta chain was sequenced during a study of cytomegalovirus exposure and HLA in healthy donors (dated by TCRdb to 2016 to 2017). Background on the whole study: An earlier analysis of about 560 of the donors reported about 280 Gb of sequence data and around 120 million unique TCR beta sequences obtained from about 170 million T cells. About 300 gigabases of sequencing data and around 87 million unique TCR sequences were included in an early release covering 550 to 650 HLA-typed donors. Of the 398 genotyped donors, roughly 85% fell in the genetic ancestry cluster associated with self-reported Caucasian donors. The study was designed to test whether signatures of past pathogen exposure could be identified by cataloging public T cell receptors. Using immunosequencing, the study profiled T cell repertoires from 666 subjects and related those repertoires to cytomegalovirus serostatus. Besides the first cohort of some 670 subjects, a separate validation cohort made up of 120 or so different subjects was used. High-throughput TCR immunosequencing, statistical association of individual TCRs with disease status, and machine learning were combined to predict cytomegalovirus infection status. A later analysis re-examined previously published TCR beta repertoires from more than 600 donors and added high-resolution HLA genotyping to investigate patterns of TCR occurrence. The later analysis used no new phenotypic data to find candidate immune exposures, relying instead on TCR beta sequences and their occurrence across donors. To decide whether each TCR beta V gene segment behaved as functional or pseudogenic, an earlier analysis of approximately 600 of the donors relied on high-throughput TCR beta sequencing. Alongside the repertoire data, information on donor age, sex, ethnicity and CMV serostatus was compiled. A later genetic analysis took genome-wide SNP genotypes for about 55% of the 666 donors and used that subset as a discovery cohort. All discovery cohort repertoires had been generated using a single sequencing platform. HLA typing covered class I and class II loci at four-digit resolution. The number of donors typed differed by locus, with 629-630 for A, B, C, DRB1 and DQB1, more than 500 for DQA1, about 610 for DPA1, and approximately 470 for DPB1. Because of strong linkage in the cohort, a handful of DR-DQ haplotypes were treated as single units for association and clustering. On average, approximately 250,000 unique TCR beta nucleotide sequences were sequenced per donor among more than 350 genotyped donors of the cohort, with 15% to 20% of those sequences being non-productive. Results and caveats for the whole study, not just this receptor: Because counts were too low, roughly 16 rarely observed V segments, including chromosome 9 orphons, were excluded from the earlier analysis of several hundred of the donors. A few of the identified cytomegalovirus-associated TCR beta chains were confirmed in vitro to be specific for cytomegalovirus antigens. A total of around 150 TCR beta chains were listed by the study as associated with cytomegalovirus. Compared with equally common non-associated chains, HLA-associated TCR beta chains in a later analysis were more clonally expanded and had lower generation probabilities. Correlated functional status among segregating V segments might be attributable to linkage disequilibrium, but an unknown experimental factor could not be ruled out. The authors suggested that the approach could potentially be generalized to other disease states and immunological phenotypes. Only TCR beta chains were sequenced in this cohort, and the absence of alpha or paired-chain data limited detectable features. A later analysis associated 17,000 or so TCR beta sequences with specific HLA alleles at a false discovery rate of 0.05. Most TCR sequences were observed very rarely across donors, whereas some public TCRs were present in many individuals. CMV serostatus was the only immune exposure information available for the cohort. In a later genetic analysis, a missense DCLRE1C variant was associated with V-gene and J-gene trimming of TCR beta chains, and the association was replicated in an independent cohort. In a later analysis, TCR association rates were found to vary across HLA loci, with the most associated TCRs seen for DRB1 alleles and the fewest for HLA-C alleles. The presence/absence analyses assumed that sequencing depth was roughly uniform across donors, and that assumption may not be true. Assigning TCR associations to individual alleles was difficult when HLA alleles, especially DR and DQ, strongly co-occurred. Because some donors lacked HLA typing at each locus, the association tests relied only on the typed subset. A cluster of highly shared sequence variants was judged likely to represent a technical artifact of the sequencing pipeline. In a later analysis, most CMV-associated TCR beta chains were found to appear HLA-restricted, with HLA associations seemingly driven largely by CMV exposure. A later genetic analysis reported fewer N-insertions in productive TCRs among donors in an Asian-associated ancestry cluster than the roughly 620-donor mean. Several of the top co-occurrence clusters appeared to be linked to parvovirus B19, influenza, CMV and Epstein-Barr virus, according to a later analysis. A further reported finding was that TCR beta sequences accurately predicted the HLA-A and HLA-B alleles for most subjects in the first cohort. Because the 87-base-pair reads could not distinguish some IMGT-functional V segments, including TRBV6-2 and TRBV6-3, those segments were excluded. The classifier was reported to diagnose cytomegalovirus status with high specificity and sensitivity in both the original cohort and the validation cohort. In an earlier analysis of around 600 of the donors, most TCR beta V segments were observed in productive rearrangements about 90% or about 30% of the time, broadly matching IMGT annotations.

The cohort was made up of hundreds of healthy bone marrow donors. At the time of sampling, every cohort member was nominally healthy, though immune exposures that went unrecorded were likely present. The donor was CMV seronegative and belonged to the group of several hundred seronegative cohort members. A peripheral blood sample was provided by each donor, and peripheral blood mononuclear cells were used for TCR beta sequencing. The Qiagen DNeasy Blood Extraction Kit was used to extract genomic DNA from the blood cell samples. Libraries were made using the immunoSEQ multiplex PCR assay. The multiplex PCR relied on a mix of 60 forward primers for TCR Vbeta segments and 13 reverse primers for TCR Jbeta segments. A multiplex PCR assay on genomic DNA amplified the CDR3 region of rearranged TCR beta genes. The Illumina HiSeq System was used to sequence the amplified TCR beta libraries as 87-base-pair reads. The authors' pipeline ran thus. Across the 640 or so repertoires, a later analysis counted approximately 83 million unique TCR beta chains, roughly 11 million of which were shared by at least two donors. A nearest-neighbor algorithm error-corrected the raw reads and collapsed the reads into unique sequences, merging closely related sequences to remove PCR and sequencing errors. V, D and J gene segments were assigned by aligning CDR3 sequences to IMGT reference sequences. For a sequence to be retained, at least a six-nucleotide match to both a V gene segment and a J gene segment was required. Rearrangements were classified as productive when the CDR3 lacked stop codons and remained in frame with V and J, and all other rearrangements were classified as non-productive. CDR3 was defined by IMGT convention, running from the second conserved V-encoded cysteine to the conserved J-encoded phenylalanine. The earlier analysis of some 550 of the donors excluded any sequence lacking an unambiguous match to a single V gene segment. In an earlier analysis of approximately 500 of the donors, a V segment was called functional when productive rearrangements were above 56.7%, and segregating when the standard deviation between donors exceeded 5%. A statistical classification framework was developed to diagnose cytomegalovirus status using the catalog of TCR beta chain sequences. In a later analysis, TCR nucleotide sequences were compared against IMGT/GENE-DB human TR gene sequences so that V and J genes could be assigned. Using the TCRdist pipeline, a later analysis assigned CDR3 sequences along with most-parsimonious VDJ recombination scenarios. In a later analysis, each TCR beta chain was defined by its CDR3 amino acid sequence together with its V-gene family, and reads without a unique V-gene family were excluded. As a way to deal with suspected cross-contamination and a sequencing artifact, a later analysis dropped roughly 620 nucleotide sequences that were highly shared and had low generation probability. For each public chain, a later analysis derived a clonal expansion index from normalized ranks of inferred template counts within each repertoire. In a later analysis, generation probabilities were computed using a VDJ recombination model fitted to out-of-frame rearrangements, and the results were checked against IGoR. Hypergeometric tests were used in a later analysis to score TCR-TCR, TCR-HLA and TCR-CMV co-occurrence, with a repertoire-size bias correction applied to the TCR pairs. To estimate false discovery rates, a later analysis permuted the HLA or CMV assignments 20 times. In a later analysis, co-occurring TCRs were grouped using DBSCAN, with TCRdist sequence similarity added in when clustering inside HLA-allele-positive subsets. Repertoires with fewer than 30,000 or more than 120,000 public chains were left out of co-occurrence clustering, as were a few repertoires with anomalous nucleotide sharing. The immuneACCESS repertoire file appears here via TCRdb, limited to in-frame rearrangements. These files lack a portion of the clones; in checked studies, under half of the deficit traces to unresolved V genes, and the cause of the others is not known. Clone size and V and J calls were adopted from that table, with D and trimming inferred from the DNA. For this sample there are 150,000 to 200,000 clones; more than 75% appear just once. The leading ten clones occupy roughly 0.24% of the sample.

This clone was recorded only once. Its recognized antigen is unknown. No base quality information exists; no much larger clone differs at one position. From the cysteine through the phenylalanine, the CDR3 covers 14 amino acids. Only the CDR3 part of the read is kept: 42 bases, read in frame from the first base. Reading the germline V gene gives CDR1 SNHLY and CDR2 FYNNEI. V is trimmed back by 4 bases and J by 8 bases, and the junction contains 7 bases that no gene match accounts for. The V and J genes are TRBV2 and TRBJ1-4; 7 junctional bases match TRBD1. Sequencing was performed on PBMCs. This receptor was obtained from a girl under three years old in good health and CMV-seronegative. The CDR3 protein is CASSVGTVGEKLFF. DNA sequence: TGTGCCAGCAGTGTGGGGACAGTCGGCGAAAAACTGTTTTTT.